What follows are 30 T cell receptor beta chains derived from one specimen sequenced in a study of regulatory T cells in long-lasting Graves disease (dated by TCRdb to about 2021). Reading the label with the study, this specimen's time point is: newly diagnosed GD, antithyroid drugs for less than 3 months. RNA was extracted from PBMCs in TRIzol for both TCR sequencing and RNA sequencing. Preparation of the library involved multiplex PCR. Sequenced on an Illumina HiSeq 4000. To build TCR beta libraries, CDR3 regions were amplified by Arm-PCR using iRepertoire HTBI primers. TCRdb reworked the public reads: Q25 trimming with fastp, MiXCR clone assembly, productive beta chains retained. Entries are consolidated by CDR3 protein sequence, retaining the most common genes and DNA. This sample is represented by hundreds of thousands of distinct CDR3 sequences; about 16% of them were singletons. Clones ranked in the top ten supply roughly 25% of the sample.

These data also featured in a second study, about T cells in Graves' hyperthyroidism and ophthalmopathy.

The specimen was peripheral blood mononuclear cells (PBMCs), collected at new diagnosis, from a patient treated with antithyroid drugs. These receptors all come from a woman aged 35-65 years with Graves disease. Donor details come from another sample of the same person, matched by shared clones.

This clonotype appeared a few times. The CDR3 DNA sequence: TGTGCCAGCTCACCACGCGGGCAGGAACCCTATGGCTACACCTTC. It specifies CASSPRGQEPYGYTF. The chain recombines TRBV18 with TRBJ1-2, with D hard to call. The CDR3 is 15 amino acids. CDR1 and CDR2 (germline): KGHSH, LQKENI. V dropped 1 base and J dropped 4 bases, with 13 bases sitting between them.

This clonotype was seen more than once but under ten times. The chain combines TRBV11-1 with TRBJ2-1, with 7 bases lining up with TRBD1. This CDR3 is built from 14 residues. Germline CDR1 SGHAT, CDR2 FQDESV (reference sequence). J gave up 8 bases and V 6 bases, and 10 bases lay outside the gene matches. Here the CDR3 reads CASSRNRGPDEQFF. CDR3 DNA: TGTGCCAGCAGTAGGAACAGGGGCCCCGATGAGCAGTTCTTC.

This clonotype was counted many times. The chain employs TRBV2 and TRBJ1-1; tentative D call: TRBD1 (5 bases). Germline loops: CDR1 SNHLY, CDR2 FYNNEI. The CDR3 contains 11 residues. The CDR3 protein is CAGGYNTEAFF. Here the CDR3 DNA reads TGTGCTGGGGGTTACAACACTGAAGCTTTCTTT.

This clonotype turned up a few times. This rearrangement joins TRBV10-1 to TRBJ1-2; unclear D gene. The CDR3 runs 13 residues. V was pared by 2 bases and J by 8 bases, with 12 bases between. The germline CDR1 and CDR2 sequences are WNHNN and SYGVQD (reference sequence). The CDR3 DNA sequence: TGCGCCAGCAGTGAGGGTGGCACGCGGGGCTACACCTTC. This encodes CASSEGGTRGYTF.

This clonotype was counted many times. This sequence joins TRBV30 and TRBJ2-5; 7 bases match TRBD1. V lost 8 bases and J lost 1; bases outside the gene matches: 13. This CDR3 spans 15 amino acids. CDR1 is GTSNPN, CDR2 SVGIG, per germline (reference sequence). Here the CDR3 DNA reads TGTGCCACCCGACAGGGCATGGCATCCCAAGAGACCCAGTACTTC. Its translation is CATRQGMASQETQYF.

This rearrangement joins TRBV6-1 to TRBJ2-2; 8 positions match TRBD1. V shed 7 bases, J shed 6 bases, and the junction held 7 bases outside the gene matches. Germline assignment: CDR1 MNHNS and CDR2 SASEGT. The CDR3 runs to 14 residues. In DNA, the CDR3 is TGTGCCAGCACCAGGACAGGGAGGCCCGGGGAGCTGTTTTTT. Translating gives CASTRTGRPGELFF.

At least ten counts were recorded for this clonotype. This sequence joins TRBV18 and TRBJ2-3, with TRBD2 identical over 9 bases. There are 15 residues in the CDR3. Germline V lookup: CDR1 KGHSH, CDR2 LQKENI. V lost 2 bases to trimming and J lost 3 bases; unmatched junction nucleotides: 3. Here the CDR3 reads CASSPAGGQTDTQYF. CDR3 nucleotide sequence: TGTGCCAGCTCACCAGCGGGGGGGCAGACAGATACGCAGTATTTT.

This clonotype occurred many times. This chain joins TRBV5-1 and TRBJ2-7; no clear D gene. This CDR3 is built from 16 residues. Trimming left V 4 bases short and J 5 bases short, with 22 bases between. Germline V gene sequence: CDR1 SGHRS, CDR2 YFSETQ. DNA for the CDR3: TGCGCCAGCAGCCGTATGCCGGGTTCCGGGTGGAACGAGCAGTACTTC. Translated: CASSRMPGSGWNEQYF.

This clonotype was found many times. The chain is built from TRBV3-1 and TRBJ1-1; no reliable D call. Trimming left V 3 bases short and J 1 base short, with 18 bases between. Germline V CDR1 and CDR2: LGHDT, YNNKEL (reference sequence). The CDR3 spans 17 residues. The CDR3 spells CASSQSEGGRGNTEAFF. CDR3 DNA: TGTGCCAGCAGCCAGTCCGAGGGAGGTCGGGGGAACACTGAAGCTTTCTTT.

The rearrangement links TRBV2 to TRBJ1-1, with 10 bases aligning to TRBD1. Looked up from germline, CDR1 is SNHLY and CDR2 is FYNNEI. The CDR3 runs to 16 residues. V dropped 7 bases and J dropped 4; count of bases not matched to a gene: 12. The CDR3 nucleotides read TGTGCCAGCATTTTAGACAGGGGGCGCGGGGTCACTGAAGCTTTCTTT. The encoded protein is CASILDRGRGVTEAFF.

Only one count was recorded for this clonotype. This chain links TRBV5-1 with TRBJ2-5, with 12 bases fitting TRBD2. The CDR3 runs 16 residues. Germline V gene sequence: CDR1 SGHRS, CDR2 YFSETQ. Unmatched junction bases numbered 5, after V lost 3 bases and J lost 2 bases. The CDR3 is CASSSLAGGQQETQYF. CDR3 DNA sequence: TGCGCCAGCAGCTCCCTAGCGGGGGGGCAACAAGAGACCCAGTACTTC. Drawing the rest from reference TRBV5-1 and TRBJ2-5, the complete variable domain is KAGVTQTPRYLIKTRGQQVTLSCSPISGHRSVSWYQQTPGQGLQFLFEYFSETQRNKGNFPGRFSGRQFSNSRSEMNVSTLELGDSALYLCASSSLAGGQQETQYFGPGTRLLVL.

A remark on this clonotype: This may be a read error, as it is one base from a much larger clone. The CDR3 reads CASSGALKGDNQPQHF. The DNA of the CDR3 is TGTGCCAGCAGTGGAGCGCTTAAAGGAGACAATCAGCCCCAGCATTTT. The gene calls are TRBV2 and TRBJ1-5; D not resolved. The CDR3 extends over 16 amino acids. V lost 4 bases to trimming and J lost 3 bases, with 16 bases between them. Germline CDR1 and CDR2: SNHLY and FYNNEI.

This chain links TRBV10-2 with TRBJ1-4; 9 bases align to TRBD1. CDR1 is WSHSY, CDR2 SAAADI, per germline. With V trimmed by 10 bases and J by 7 bases, 13 bases remained unmatched. The CDR3 sequence is 15 residues long. DNA of the CDR3: TGCGCCACCGGCGGACAGGGGAGGATAGGTGAAAAACTGTTTTTT. This sequence encodes CATGGQGRIGEKLFF.

This clonotype was seen at least ten times. The CDR3 reads CASSPPRRDNEQFF. In DNA, the CDR3 is TGTGCCAGCAGTCCCCCACGAAGGGACAATGAGCAGTTCTTC. This chain joins TRBV28 and TRBJ2-1; D unclear. The CDR3 extends over 14 amino acids. The germline V gene encodes CDR1 MDHEN and CDR2 SYDVKM. Trimming left V 5 bases short and J 5 bases short, with 13 bases between.

With respect to this clonotype: This sequence may be a read error, since a much larger clone differs from it by one base. The chain combines TRBV27 with TRBJ2-2; D is unresolved. This CDR3 is built from 14 residues. With 2 bases removed from V and 0 bases from J, the gap between germline ends came to 4 bases. The germline gives CDR1 MNHEY, CDR2 SMNVEV (reference sequence). The CDR3 DNA reads TGTGCCAGCAGTTTACCGGCGAACACCGGGGAGCTGTTTTTT. Protein product: CASSLPANTGELFF.

Comments on this clonotype: A far more abundant clone sits one base away, making this likely a read error. The chain links TRBV5-1 to TRBJ2-3; the match to TRBD1 covers 7 bases. CDR3 size: 14 residues. Looked up from germline, CDR1 is SGHRS and CDR2 is YFSETQ. CDR3 amino acids: CASSHGQGTDTQYF. CDR3 bases: TGTGCCAGCAGCCACGGACAGGGCACAGATACGCAGTATTTT.

This clonotype was detected a few times. The gene calls are TRBV15 and TRBJ2-5; D is uncertain. The V gene's germline CDR1 is LNHNV and CDR2 YYDKDF (reference sequence). The CDR3 sequence is 11 residues long. Trimming shortened V by 8 bases and J by 5 bases, and 9 bases separated the two germline ends. For the CDR3, the DNA is TGTGCCACCCTCCAACGGGAGACCCAGTACTTC. Residues: CATLQRETQYF.

The sample holds many counts of this clonotype. V and J are TRBV7-9 and TRBJ2-7; D may be TRBD1 (6 bases). The CDR3 totals 15 residues. The V and J ends lost 5 bases and 2 bases respectively, with 16 bases between them. CDR1 is SEHNR and CDR2 is FQNEAQ in the germline V gene (reference sequence). CDR3 in DNA: TGTGCCAGCAGCCGCCTCGGACAGAGAGCCTACGAGCAGTACTTC. As protein: CASSRLGQRAYEQYF.

This clonotype has just a few counts. This sequence joins TRBV7-9 and TRBJ1-4; D remains ambiguous. From germline, CDR1 is SEHNR and CDR2 FQNEAQ (reference sequence). V was clipped by 2 bases and J by 12 bases, with 10 bases between them. The CDR3 consists of 12 residues. This chain's CDR3 is CASSLPDRELFF. As DNA, the CDR3 is TGTGCCAGCAGCTTACCGGACCGGGAACTGTTTTTT.

As concerns this clonotype: Here the CDR3 omits its conserved ending phenylalanine or tryptophan, so a read error is the likely source. The chain employs TRBV20-1 and TRBJ2-7; 11 nucleotides agree with TRBD2. The germline CDR1 and CDR2 sequences are DFQATT and SNEGSKA (reference sequence). Trimming at V came to 0 bases and at J to 0 bases, leaving 4 bases not matched to a gene. The CDR3 extends over 16 amino acids. Here the CDR3 DNA reads TGCAGTGCTAGAGATATGACTAGCGGGGACTCCTACGAGCAGTACCTC. It is translated as CSARDMTSGDSYEQYL.

The rearrangement joins TRBV5-1 to TRBJ2-2; D is uncertain. CDR1 is SGHRS and CDR2 is YFSETQ in the germline V gene. Trimming pared 0 bases from V and 8 bases from J, leaving 11 bases between. The CDR3 extends over 14 amino acids. The CDR3 region is CASSLAETRGELFF. CDR3 bases: TGCGCCAGCAGCTTGGCCGAGACCCGAGGGGAGCTGTTTTTT.

This clonotype was seen repeatedly, ten times or more. The V and J genes are TRBV13 and TRBJ1-1; D gene unclear. Trimming took 5 bases from V and 2 from J, leaving 12 bases between them. Germline CDR1 PRHDT, CDR2 FYEKMQ (reference sequence). This CDR3 has 14 amino acids. This chain's CDR3 is CASSIPPRNTEAFF. In DNA, the CDR3 is TGTGCCAGCAGCATACCCCCCAGAAACACTGAAGCTTTCTTT.

Only a few counts were recorded for this clonotype. The CDR3 loop is CASSGGLTTGELFF. The CDR3 DNA reads as TGCGCCAGCAGCGGGGGCCTAACCACCGGGGAGCTGTTTTTT. The rearrangement joins TRBV5-1 to TRBJ2-2, with D possibly TRBD1 on 6 matching bases. CDR3 length: 14 residues. Trimming pared 4 bases from V and 4 bases from J, leaving 11 bases between. Looked up from germline, CDR1 is SGHRS and CDR2 is YFSETQ. Variable domain in full (rest from reference TRBV5-1 and TRBJ2-2): KAGVTQTPRYLIKTRGQQVTLSCSPISGHRSVSWYQQTPGQGLQFLFEYFSETQRNKGNFPGRFSGRQFSNSRSEMNVSTLELGDSALYLCASSGGLTTGELFFGEGSRLTVL.

Many counts were recorded for this clonotype. The chain carries TRBV15 and TRBJ1-2; D unresolved. The V end lost 0 bases, the J end lost 8 bases, and 10 bases lay between the germline ends. This CDR3 is 13 amino acids long. CDR1 is LNHNV and CDR2 is YYDKDF in the germline V gene (reference sequence). In nucleotides, the CDR3 is TGTGCCACCAGCAGAGATCCCCTTGGAGGCTACACCTTC. Translation gives CATSRDPLGGYTF.

The rearrangement joins TRBV29-1 to TRBJ2-7; 8 bases are shared with TRBD1. The germline V gene has CDR1 SQVTM and CDR2 ANQGSEA. The CDR3 length is 12 residues. Trimming at V came to 6 bases and at J to 3 bases, leaving 4 bases not matched to a gene. Here the CDR3 DNA reads TGCAGCGTGAGACAGGGGAACTACGAGCAGTACTTC. Amino acids: CSVRQGNYEQYF.

In its sample, this clonotype was seen many times. The chain uses TRBV6-5 and TRBJ1-1; D is unresolved. Germline CDR1 MNHEY, CDR2 SVGAGI. V lost 4 bases and J 8 bases, leaving 14 bases between the germline ends. CDR3 size: 13 residues. CDR3 in amino acids: CASSFGSSYEAFF. The CDR3 DNA is TGTGCCAGCAGTTTCGGGTCTTCTTACGAAGCTTTCTTT.

This clonotype came up many times. The chain employs TRBV6-5 and TRBJ1-5; D call uncertain. This CDR3 is 16 amino acids long. Germline loops: CDR1 MNHEY, CDR2 SVGAGI. V was cut by 7 bases and J by 2 bases, with 18 bases left in between. CDR3 protein: CASTYSLVEGNQPQHF. In nucleotides, the CDR3 is TGTGCCAGCACCTACTCCTTAGTAGAAGGCAATCAGCCCCAGCATTTT.

This clonotype was recorded at least ten times. This sequence joins TRBV6-5 and TRBJ2-1; 13 bases agree with TRBD2. The CDR3 length is 18 residues. After removal of 0 bases from V and 10 bases from J, the junction contained 12 bases not matched to a gene. CDR1 is MNHEY, CDR2 SVGAGI, per germline. The CDR3 nucleotides are TGTGCCAGCAGTTACTCCTTTGATACTAGCGGGGGGGGAAGAGAGCAGTTCTTC. It specifies CASSYSFDTSGGGREQFF.

This chain uses TRBV7-9 with TRBJ2-1; 10 bases map to TRBD2. CDR1 and CDR2 (germline): SEHNR, FQNEAQ (reference sequence). J gave up 9 bases and V 5 bases, and 13 bases lay outside the gene matches. The CDR3 contains 16 residues. CDR3 DNA sequence: TGTGCCAGCAGCGCTCCCCGGGCGGGACTAGCGTTTGAGCAGTTCTTC. This encodes CASSAPRAGLAFEQFF.

This clonotype was found a few times. The J gene is TRBJ1-1, the V gene TRBV7-9, with D unclear. Germline V gene lookup returns CDR1 SEHNR and CDR2 FQNEAQ (reference sequence). The V end was cut by 1 base, the J end by 12 bases, with 15 bases between. CDR3 size: 13 residues. The DNA for the CDR3 is TGTGCCAGCAGCTTAGAGGGCAGAATAGAACCTTTCTTT. The encoded protein is CASSLEGRIEPFF.